This paragraph reports one TCR beta chain. Its matching antigen is unknown. Every donor, a Caucasian adult, lived in Nashville, Tennessee. It was into CD45RA+ naive and CD45RA-negative memory subsets that the CD4+ cells were split. The entry originates in a study of shared clonotypes between healthy human individuals. Study-level background: Sampling drew on donors who were a couple of women and three men aged 18 to 49.

Profiling relied on immunoSEQ multiplex PCR, and the TCRdb table lists in-frame clones only, not all of them. Of 2.3 million or so clones in the sample, approximately 93% are singletons; the top ten hold roughly 0.36%. Study conclusions and caveats: Researchers found naive subsets generally carried larger estimated richness than memory subsets.

This CDR3 region has 16 residues. Trimming removed 4 bases from V and 2 bases from J, with 14 bases in between. Germline CDR1 is SGHDN and CDR2 is FVKESK. This receptor was obtained from a man aged 18 to 30 in good health. Some clones in this sample may be carry-over from other donors' samples. Sequencing was done on a sample of naive CD4+ T cells from PBMCs. Regarding subset: CD45RA+ positively selected. The chain is built from TRBV14 and TRBJ2-2; tentatively, D is TRBD1 (6 bases). The CDR3 loop reads CASSPRPGHNTGELFF. The CDR3 coding sequence is TGTGCCAGCAGCCCGAGACCGGGACATAACACCGGGGAGCTGTTTTTT.